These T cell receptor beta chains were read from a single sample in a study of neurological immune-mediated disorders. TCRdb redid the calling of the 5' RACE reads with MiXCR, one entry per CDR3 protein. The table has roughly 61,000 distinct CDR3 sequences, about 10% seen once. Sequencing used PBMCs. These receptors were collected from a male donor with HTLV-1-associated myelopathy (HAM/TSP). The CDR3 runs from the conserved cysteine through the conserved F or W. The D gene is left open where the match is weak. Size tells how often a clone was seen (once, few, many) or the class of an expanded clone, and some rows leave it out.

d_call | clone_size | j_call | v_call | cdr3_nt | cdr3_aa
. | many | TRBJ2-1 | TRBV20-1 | TGCAGTGCTAGAAAAGGAGGACAGAGGTACAATGAGCAGTTCTTC | CSARKGGQRYNEQFF
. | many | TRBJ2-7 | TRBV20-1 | TGCAGTGCTAGCCGCGGGGCGGCAGCCTACGAGCAGTACTTC | CSASRGAAAYEQYF
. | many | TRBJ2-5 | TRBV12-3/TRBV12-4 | TGTGCCAGCAGTCCCGGGATGTGGGGGGAGGAGACCCAGTACTTC | CASSPGMWGEETQYF
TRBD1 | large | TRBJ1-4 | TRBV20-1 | TGCAGTGCTAGATTGGGACAGAGGACTGAAAAACTGTTTTTT | CSARLGQRTEKLFF
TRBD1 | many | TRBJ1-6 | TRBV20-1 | TGCAGTGCCCCCGGACTGACAGGGAGGGATTCACCCCTCCACTTT | CSAPGLTGRDSPLHF
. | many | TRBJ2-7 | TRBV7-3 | TGTGCCAGCAGCTTGAGGGAAGAACGCGTGGGGGGGCCGGGGGAGCAGTACTTC | CASSLREERVGGPGEQYF
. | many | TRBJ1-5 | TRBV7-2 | TGTGCCAGCAGCTTAAATGGCAGGAATAGCAATCAGCCCCAGCATTTT | CASSLNGRNSNQPQHF
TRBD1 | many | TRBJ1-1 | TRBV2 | TGTGCCAGCAGGAGACAGGGGATCACTGAAGCTTTCTTT | CASRRQGITEAFF
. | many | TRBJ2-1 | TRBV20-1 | TGCAGTGCATTAGACGGAGAGCAGTTCTTC | CSALDGEQFF
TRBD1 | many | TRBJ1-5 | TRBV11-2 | TGTGCCAGCAGCGCATCCGGGACAGGCCTCTGGAATCAGCCCCAGCATTTT | CASSASGTGLWNQPQHF
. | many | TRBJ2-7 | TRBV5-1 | TGCGCCAGCAGCTTGGCTCCAGGGGCCTACGAGCAGTACTTC | CASSLAPGAYEQYF
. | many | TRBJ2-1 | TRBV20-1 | TGCAGTGCTAGAGATCCCCAGGGTACCGGCAATGAGCAGTTCTTC | CSARDPQGTGNEQFF
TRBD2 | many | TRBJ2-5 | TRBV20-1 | TGCAGTGCAAATACGGGGGGACAAGAGACCCAGTACTTC | CSANTGGQETQYF
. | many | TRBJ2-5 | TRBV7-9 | TGTGCCAGCAGCACACCCAACCAAGAGACCCAGTACTTC | CASSTPNQETQYF
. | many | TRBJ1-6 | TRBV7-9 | TGTGCCAGCAGCTTGGACGCCGATCTTTATAATTCACCCCTCCACTTT | CASSLDADLYNSPLHF
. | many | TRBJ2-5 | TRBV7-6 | TGTGCCAGCGGACCTCCTGCCAGGGGTCAAGAGACCCAGTACTTC | CASGPPARGQETQYF
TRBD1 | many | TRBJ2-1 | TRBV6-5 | TGTGCCAGCAGGGGACAGGGCTCCTACAATGAGCAGTTCTTC | CASRGQGSYNEQFF
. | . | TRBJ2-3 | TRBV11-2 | TGTGCCAGCAGCTTGTGGCAAACCACAGATACGCAGTATTTT | CASSLWQTTDTQYF
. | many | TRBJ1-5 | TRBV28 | TGTGCCAGCAGTTTACAGGGAGATCAGCCCCAGCATTTT | CASSLQGDQPQHF
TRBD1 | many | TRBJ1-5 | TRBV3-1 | TGTGCCAGCAGCCAAGGGGGGACAGGGAGTATTAGTCAGCCCCAGCATTTT | CASSQGGTGSISQPQHF
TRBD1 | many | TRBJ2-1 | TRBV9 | TGTGCCAGCAGCGCCTTACAGGGGTCCTACAATGAGCAGTTCTTC | CASSALQGSYNEQFF
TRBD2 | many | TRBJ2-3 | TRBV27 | TGTGCCAGCAGTTTAGCGGGGGGCCCCCTTATGCCAGATACGCAGTATTTT | CASSLAGGPLMPDTQYF
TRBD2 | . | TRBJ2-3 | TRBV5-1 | TGCACCAACAGCATCCTACCGACTAGCGGGGGAACAGATACGCAGTATTTT | CTNSILPTSGGTDTQYF
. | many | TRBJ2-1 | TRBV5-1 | TGCGCCAGCAGCTCCTCGCGGGGACAGCAAGTCTCCTACAATGAGCAGTTCTTC | CASSSSRGQQVSYNEQFF
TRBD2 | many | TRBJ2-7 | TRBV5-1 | TGCGCCAGCAGCCAAGGACTAGCGGGCGTCGAGCAGTACTTC | CASSQGLAGVEQYF
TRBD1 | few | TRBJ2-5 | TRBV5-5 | TGTGCCAGCAGCTGGACAGGGGGCTTTGAGACCCAGTACTTC | CASSWTGGFETQYF
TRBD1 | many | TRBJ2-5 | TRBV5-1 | TGCGCCAGCAGCTCTTTACAGGGGCAAGAGACCCAGTACTTC | CASSSLQGQETQYF
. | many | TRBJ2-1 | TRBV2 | TGTGCCAGCAGACTCAAGACAGGTTTGAGCAATGAGCAGTTCTTC | CASRLKTGLSNEQFF
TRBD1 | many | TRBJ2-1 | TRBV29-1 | TGCAGCGTTGAAGGGACAGGGAGTAGGGGGGAGCAGTTCTTC | CSVEGTGSRGEQFF
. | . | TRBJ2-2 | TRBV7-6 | TGTGCCAGCAAACCAGCATCGGCCAGGGAGCTGTTTTTT | CASKPASARELFF
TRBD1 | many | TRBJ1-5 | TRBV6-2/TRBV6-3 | TGTGCCAGCAGCCACAGGGGGAATCAGCCCCAGCATTTT | CASSHRGNQPQHF
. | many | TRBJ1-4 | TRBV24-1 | TGTGCCACCAGTGACCCCGGGGGCGTGAATGAAAAACTGTTTTTT | CATSDPGGVNEKLFF
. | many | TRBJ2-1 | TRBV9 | TGTGCCAGCAGCTCACGGACTACTACCTACAATGAGCAGTTCTTC | CASSSRTTTYNEQFF
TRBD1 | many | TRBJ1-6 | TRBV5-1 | TGCGCCAGCAGCTGGGGCGACAGGGAGGACTCACCCCTCCACTTT | CASSWGDREDSPLHF
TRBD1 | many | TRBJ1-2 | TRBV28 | TGTGCCAGCAGTCTTTACCGGGACAGTAATGGCTACACCTTC | CASSLYRDSNGYTF
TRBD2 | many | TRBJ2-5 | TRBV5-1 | TGCGCCAGCAGACACGTCGCGGCGGGAGAGGAGACCCAGTACTTC | CASRHVAAGEETQYF
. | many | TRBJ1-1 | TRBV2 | TGTGCCAGCAGGGGACAACCGAACACTGAAGCTTTCTTT | CASRGQPNTEAFF
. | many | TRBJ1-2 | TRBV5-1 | TGCGCCAGCAGGATGCAGGAGTCTAACTATGGCTACACCTTC | CASRMQESNYGYTF
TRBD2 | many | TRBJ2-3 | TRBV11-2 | TGTGCCAGCAGCCCCAGGGCGGGGGGGGAAGATACGCAGTATTTT | CASSPRAGGEDTQYF
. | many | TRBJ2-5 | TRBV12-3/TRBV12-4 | TGTGCCAGCAGTTTTACAGGGAAGAGAACCCAGTACTTC | CASSFTGKRTQYF
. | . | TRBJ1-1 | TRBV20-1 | TGCAGTGCTAGAACCCCTCCAGAGAACACTGAAGCTTTCTTT | CSARTPPENTEAFF
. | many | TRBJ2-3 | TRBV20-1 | TGCAGTGCACTAACCACTCGCCGGGACTCCCTTGCAGATACGCAGTATTTT | CSALTTRRDSLADTQYF
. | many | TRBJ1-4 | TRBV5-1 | TGCGCCAGCAGCTTGGCGGGCGCAACTAATGAAAAACTGTTTTTT | CASSLAGATNEKLFF
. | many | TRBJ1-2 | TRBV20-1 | TGCAGTGTTATCCATAACTATGGCTACACCTTC | CSVIHNYGYTF